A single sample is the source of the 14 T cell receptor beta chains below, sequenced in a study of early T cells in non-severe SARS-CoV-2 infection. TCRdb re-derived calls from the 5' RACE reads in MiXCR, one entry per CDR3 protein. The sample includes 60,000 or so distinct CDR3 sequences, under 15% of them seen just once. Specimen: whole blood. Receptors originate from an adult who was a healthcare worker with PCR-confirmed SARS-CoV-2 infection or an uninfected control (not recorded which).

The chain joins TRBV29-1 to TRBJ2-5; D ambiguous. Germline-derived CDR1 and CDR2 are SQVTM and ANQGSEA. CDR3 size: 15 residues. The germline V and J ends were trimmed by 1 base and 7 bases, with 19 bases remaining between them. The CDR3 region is CSVEGRPRAPGTQYF. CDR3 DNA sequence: TGCAGCGTTGAAGGGCGACCTAGGGCCCCGGGGACCCAGTACTTC.

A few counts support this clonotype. The CDR3 DNA sequence: TGCAGCGCAAAACAGGGGAATGCGAACACTGAAGCTTTCTTT. As protein: CSAKQGNANTEAFF. The chain is built from TRBV29-1 and TRBJ1-1; 7 bases map to TRBD1. CDR1 is SQVTM, CDR2 ANQGSEA, per germline. The CDR3 loop spans 14 amino acids. V gave up 7 bases and J gave up 1 base; unmatched junction bases: 9.

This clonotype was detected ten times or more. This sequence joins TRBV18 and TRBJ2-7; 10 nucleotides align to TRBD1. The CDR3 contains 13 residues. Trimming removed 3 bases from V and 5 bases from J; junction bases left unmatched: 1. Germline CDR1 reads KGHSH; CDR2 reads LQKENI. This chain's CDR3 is CASSPGQGDEQYF. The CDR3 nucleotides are TGTGCCAGCTCACCTGGACAGGGGGACGAGCAGTACTTC.

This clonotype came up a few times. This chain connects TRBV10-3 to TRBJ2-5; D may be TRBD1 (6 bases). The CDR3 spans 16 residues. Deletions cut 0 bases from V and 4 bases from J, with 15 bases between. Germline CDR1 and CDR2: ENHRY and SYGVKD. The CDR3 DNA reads TGTGCCATCAGTGAGTCCAGGGGCGCAGGTTTAGAGACCCAGTACTTC. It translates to CAISESRGAGLETQYF.

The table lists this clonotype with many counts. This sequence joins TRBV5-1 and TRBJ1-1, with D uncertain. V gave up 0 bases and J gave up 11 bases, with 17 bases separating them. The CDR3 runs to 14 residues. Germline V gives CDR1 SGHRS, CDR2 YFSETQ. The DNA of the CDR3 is TGCGCCAGCAGCTTGGGGGTCAGGCCTGAAGATGCTTTCTTT. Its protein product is CASSLGVRPEDAFF.

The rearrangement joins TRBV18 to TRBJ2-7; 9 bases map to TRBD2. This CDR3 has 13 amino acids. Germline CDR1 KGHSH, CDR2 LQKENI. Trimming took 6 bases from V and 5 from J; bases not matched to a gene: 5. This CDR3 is CASSASGTDEQYF. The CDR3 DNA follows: TGTGCCAGCTCGGCTAGCGGGACCGACGAGCAGTACTTC.

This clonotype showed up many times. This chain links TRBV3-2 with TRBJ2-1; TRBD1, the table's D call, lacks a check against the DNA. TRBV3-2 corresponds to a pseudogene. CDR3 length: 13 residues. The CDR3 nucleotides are TGTGCCAGCAGCCACCCCCCCTACAATGAGCAGTTCTTC. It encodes CASSHPPYNEQFF.

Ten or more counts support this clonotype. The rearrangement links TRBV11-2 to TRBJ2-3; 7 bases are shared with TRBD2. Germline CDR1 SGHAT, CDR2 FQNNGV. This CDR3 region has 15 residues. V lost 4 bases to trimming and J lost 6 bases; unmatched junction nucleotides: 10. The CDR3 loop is CASSWDYSSSDTQYF. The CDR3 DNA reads TGTGCCAGCAGCTGGGACTACTCATCTAGCGATACGCAGTATTTT.

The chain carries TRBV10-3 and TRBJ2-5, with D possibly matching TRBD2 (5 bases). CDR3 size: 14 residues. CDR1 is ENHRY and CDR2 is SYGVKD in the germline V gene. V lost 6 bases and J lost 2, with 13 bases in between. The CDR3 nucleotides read TGTGCCATCAGCAGTCGGGGTTTGCAAGAGACCCAGTACTTC. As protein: CAISSRGLQETQYF.

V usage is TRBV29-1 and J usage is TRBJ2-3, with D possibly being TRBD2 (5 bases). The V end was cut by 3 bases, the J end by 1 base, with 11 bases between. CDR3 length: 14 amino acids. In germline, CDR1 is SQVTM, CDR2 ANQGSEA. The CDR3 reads CSVDGVRGTDTQYF. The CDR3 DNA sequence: TGCAGCGTTGACGGCGTGAGGGGCACAGATACGCAGTATTTT.

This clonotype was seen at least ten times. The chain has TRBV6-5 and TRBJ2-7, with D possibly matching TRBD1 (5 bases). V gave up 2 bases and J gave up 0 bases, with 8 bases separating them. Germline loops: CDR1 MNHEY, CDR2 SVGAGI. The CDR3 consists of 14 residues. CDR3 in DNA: TGTGCCAGCAGTTACGGGCAGGGCTCCTACGAGCAGTACTTC. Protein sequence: CASSYGQGSYEQYF.

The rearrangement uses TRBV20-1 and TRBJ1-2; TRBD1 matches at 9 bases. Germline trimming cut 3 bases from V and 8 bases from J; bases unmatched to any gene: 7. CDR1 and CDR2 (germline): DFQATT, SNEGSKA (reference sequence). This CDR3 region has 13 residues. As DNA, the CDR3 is TGCAGTGCTAGCGACAGGGGGAGTTTAGGCTACACCTTC. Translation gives CSASDRGSLGYTF.

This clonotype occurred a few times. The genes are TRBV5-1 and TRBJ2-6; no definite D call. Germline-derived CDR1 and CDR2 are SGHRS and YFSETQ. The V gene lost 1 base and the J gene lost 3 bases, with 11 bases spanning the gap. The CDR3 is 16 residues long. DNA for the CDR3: TGCGCCAGCAGCTTGAGTCTGATGAGTGGGGCCAACGTCCTGACTTTC. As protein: CASSLSLMSGANVLTF.

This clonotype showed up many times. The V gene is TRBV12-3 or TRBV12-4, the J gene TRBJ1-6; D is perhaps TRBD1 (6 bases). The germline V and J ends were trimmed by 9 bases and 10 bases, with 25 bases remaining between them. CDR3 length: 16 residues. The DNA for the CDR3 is TGTGCCAGTGCCTCCCCCACAACAGGGCCTCGATCACCCCTCCACTTT. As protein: CASASPTTGPRSPLHF.